Below, 22 T cell receptor beta chains from the same sample are listed, as sequenced in a study of blood T cells in healthy people across ages. Then a second PCR, running about 6 to 11 cycles, was carried out with a sample-barcoded 5' primer and a J-beta primer mix. MiXCR was run by TCRdb on the 5' RACE reads, yielding one entry per CDR3 protein. The profile covers hundreds of thousands of distinct CDR3 sequences, with 58% appearing a single time and 22% taken by the ten largest. Material for sequencing was blood. Source of these receptors: a man aged 25 to 40 in good health.

This chain connects TRBV3-1 to TRBJ2-7; possibly TRBD2 for D (5 bases). V was shortened by 1 base and J by 2 bases, with 9 bases between the two germline ends. Germline assignment: CDR1 LGHDT and CDR2 YNNKEL (reference sequence). The CDR3 length is 14 residues. The CDR3 DNA sequence: TGTGCCAGCAGCCAAGTCACCGGGACCTACGAGCAGTACTTC. It specifies CASSQVTGTYEQYF.

This chain connects TRBV5-1 to TRBJ2-7; TRBD1 matches at 7 bases. Germline loops: CDR1 SGHRS, CDR2 YFSETQ. V lost 6 bases and J lost 3; bases outside the gene matches: 9. The CDR3 length is 14 residues. In nucleotides, the CDR3 is TGCGCCAGCAAGACAGGGCCCGATCACTACGAGCAGTACTTC. Translated, it gives CASKTGPDHYEQYF.

The CDR3: CASIRDSYEQYF. CDR3 bases: TGCGCCAGCATCCGGGACAGCTACGAGCAGTACTTC. The V call is TRBV10-2, the J call TRBJ2-7, with 7 bases lining up with TRBD1. The germline gives CDR1 WSHSY, CDR2 SAAADI. CDR3 length: 12 amino acids. The V segment lost 7 bases and the J segment 3 bases; nucleotides outside the gene matches: 3.

This clonotype has only a few counts. This chain joins TRBV4-2 and TRBJ2-7; 7 bases agree with TRBD2. This CDR3 region has 15 residues. From germline, CDR1 is LGHNA and CDR2 YNFKEQ. With 4 bases clipped from V and 3 bases from J, the junction kept 9 bases outside the gene matches. The CDR3 sequence: CASSRGGLSHYEQYF. As DNA, the CDR3 is TGTGCCAGCAGCCGGGGGGGACTTTCGCACTACGAGCAGTACTTC.

In its sample, this clonotype was seen once. The chain couples TRBV7-2 to TRBJ2-1, with D possibly TRBD2 on 5 matching bases. With 6 bases removed from V and 0 bases from J, the gap between germline ends came to 15 bases. The CDR3 length is 16 residues. Germline lookup yields CDR1 SGHTA and CDR2 FQGNSA. The DNA of the CDR3 is TGTGCCAGCAGATTAACGGGGATTAGCTCCTACAATGAGCAGTTCTTC. Translation gives CASRLTGISSYNEQFF.

The chain combines TRBV29-1 with TRBJ1-1; tentatively, D is TRBD1 (5 bases). V lost 5 bases to trimming and J lost 8 bases, with 12 bases between them. In germline, CDR1 is SQVTM, CDR2 ANQGSEA. The CDR3 is 11 residues long. The CDR3 reads CSVSLRGEAFF. CDR3 nucleotides: TGCAGCGTTTCACTTCGGGGCGAAGCTTTCTTT.

The chain joins TRBV3-1 to TRBJ2-5, with no clear D. The end of the DNA fits TRBJ2-7 better, so the J call may be wrong. CDR3 length: 13 residues. Germline V gene sequence: CDR1 LGHDT, CDR2 YNNKEL (reference sequence). As DNA, the CDR3 is TGTGCCAGCAGCCAGGGCATCTATATCGAGCAGTACTTC. Its translation is CASSQGIYIEQYF.

This clonotype was counted a single time. One junction end disagrees with the germline gene, perhaps due to a read error. The CDR3 here is CASSAGLAGNEQFF. DNA for the CDR3: TGTGCTAGCAGCGCCGGACTAGCGGGCAATGAGCAGTTCTTC. V usage is TRBV7-7 and J usage is TRBJ2-1, with 11 bases aligning to TRBD2. Germline values: CDR1 SSHAT, CDR2 FNYEAQ (reference sequence). The CDR3 sequence is 14 residues long.

The chain couples TRBV7-6 to TRBJ2-5, with 9 positions matching TRBD2. The ends lost 1 base at V and 9 bases at J; junction bases unmatched: 12. Germline V gene data show CDR1 as SGHVS and CDR2 as FNYEAQ. The CDR3 spans 16 residues. The CDR3 protein is CASSLDSGGPQTAQYF. CDR3 nucleotides: TGTGCCAGCAGCTTAGATAGCGGGGGTCCCCAGACGGCCCAGTACTTC.

This chain uses TRBV4-2 with TRBJ1-2, with 10 bases identical to TRBD1. After removal of 3 bases from V and 8 bases from J, the junction contained 9 bases not matched to a gene. CDR1 is LGHNA, CDR2 YNFKEQ, per germline. This CDR3 comprises 15 residues. CDR3 amino acids: CASSQRGQGDGGYTF. CDR3 coding DNA: TGTGCCAGCAGCCAGAGAGGACAGGGGGATGGAGGCTACACCTTC.

This clonotype was observed a few times. This rearrangement joins TRBV7-2 to TRBJ2-5; 11 nucleotides match TRBD2. The CDR3 covers 16 residues. In germline, CDR1 is SGHTA, CDR2 FQGNSA. Losses at the gene ends were 6 bases for V and 0 bases for J; bases not matched to a gene: 6. Here the CDR3 DNA reads TGTGCCAGCAGGTCGACTAGCGGGGAATACCAAGAGACCCAGTACTTC. Its translation: CASRSTSGEYQETQYF.

This clonotype was observed a handful of times. This chain uses TRBV20-1 with TRBJ2-4; D is possibly TRBD1 (6 bases). The J call may be in error: the DNA end matches TRBJ2-7 better. Germline-derived CDR1 and CDR2 are DFQATT and SNEGSKA (reference sequence). The CDR3 totals 14 residues. DNA of the CDR3: TGCAGTGCTAGCTCTCAAACAGGGACATCCGAGCAGTACTTC. Translation gives CSASSQTGTSEQYF.

This clonotype was counted a few times. The chain employs TRBV7-2 and TRBJ2-2; TRBD2 matches at 11 bases. With 5 bases clipped from V and 7 bases from J, the junction kept 9 bases outside the gene matches. The germline V gene encodes CDR1 SGHTA and CDR2 FQGNSA. The CDR3 runs 16 residues. The CDR3 spells CASSPTSGGGGGELFF. The CDR3 DNA sequence: TGTGCCAGCAGCCCCACTAGCGGGGGAGGAGGCGGGGAGCTGTTTTTT.

V usage is TRBV7-2 and J usage is TRBJ2-5; D call uncertain. The CDR3 spans 15 residues. Germline CDR1 reads SGHTA; CDR2 reads FQGNSA. Between the trimmed V and J ends, which lost 5 bases and 1 base, there was a span of 14 bases. CDR3 amino acids: CASSPELGAQETQYF. The CDR3 DNA reads TGTGCCAGCAGCCCCGAACTCGGTGCCCAAGAGACCCAGTACTTC.

The chain is built from TRBV6-2 or TRBV6-3 and TRBJ1-1; D unresolved. Trimming pared 2 bases from V and 6 bases from J, leaving 16 bases between. CDR1 and CDR2 (germline): MNHEY, SVGEGT. The CDR3 runs to 15 residues. CDR3 DNA sequence: TGTGCCAGCAGTTACCCGGCCAGTTTGGGCCCTGAAGCTTTCTTT. Its translation: CASSYPASLGPEAFF.

This clonotype was recorded once. The chain recombines TRBV2 with TRBJ1-1, with 9 bases identical to TRBD1. CDR3 length equals 13 residues. Germline-derived CDR1 and CDR2 are SNHLY and FYNNEI. After removal of 3 bases from V and 7 bases from J, the junction contained 3 bases not matched to a gene. The CDR3: CASSDGQGSEAFF. The CDR3 DNA sequence: TGTGCCAGCAGTGACGGACAGGGGAGTGAAGCTTTCTTT.

J is TRBJ2-1 and V is TRBV4-3; the D is unclear. The CDR3 extends over 15 amino acids. Trimming removed 1 base from V and 3 bases from J, with 10 bases in between. CDR1 and CDR2 from the germline V gene are LGHNA and YSLEER. CDR3 nucleotides: TGCGCCAGCAGCCAAGGGCAGAGGAGCTACAATGAGCAGTTCTTC. Protein: CASSQGQRSYNEQFF.

The sample holds a few counts of this clonotype. This chain uses TRBV29-1 with TRBJ2-1; 7 bases agree with TRBD2. Per germline, CDR1 SQVTM and CDR2 ANQGSEA. With 5 bases clipped from V and 5 bases from J, the junction kept 0 bases outside the gene matches. The CDR3 covers 11 residues. DNA for the CDR3: TGCAGCGTTCTAGCGGACAATGAGCAGTTCTTC. Translated: CSVLADNEQFF.

The chain recombines TRBV7-3 with TRBJ2-5; 12 nucleotides line up with TRBD2. The CDR3 has 15 residues. V lost 5 bases, J lost 2 bases, and 3 bases stayed unmatched. Germline CDR1 SGHTA, CDR2 FQGTGA. The CDR3 nucleotides read TGTGCCAGCAGCACCGGACTAGCGGGACAAGAGACCCAGTACTTC. It encodes CASSTGLAGQETQYF.

V and J are TRBV20-1 and TRBJ2-1, with a tentative D call TRBD2 (6 bases). Trimming pared 2 bases from V and 0 bases from J, leaving 11 bases between. Germline values: CDR1 DFQATT, CDR2 SNEGSKA (reference sequence). The CDR3 runs to 15 residues. CDR3 sequence reads: CSARSEGSSYNEQFF. In nucleotides, the CDR3 is TGCAGTGCTAGATCGGAGGGGAGCTCCTACAATGAGCAGTTCTTC.

As for this clonotype: It may be a read error: a sequence one base away is much more abundant. This sequence joins TRBV5-1 and TRBJ2-5, with D perhaps being TRBD1 or TRBD2 (5 bases each). The CDR3 consists of 14 residues. Trimming took off 4 bases at V and 2 bases at J, with 12 bases between the two ends. Germline V gene sequence: CDR1 SGHRS, CDR2 YFSETQ. The DNA for the CDR3 is TGCGCCAGCAGCGTATCCTGGGGGCAAGAGACCCAGTACTTC. The encoded protein is CASSVSWGQETQYF.

This chain uses TRBV28 with TRBJ2-5; tentative D call: TRBD2 (5 bases). CDR1 and CDR2 (germline): MDHEN, SYDVKM. The CDR3 extends over 16 amino acids. V lost 2 bases and J 11 bases, leaving 24 bases between the germline ends. The CDR3 nucleotides are TGTGCCAGCAGTTTAGGGAGCGGCATTTACTACAATGAGCAGTACTTC. Encoded protein: CASSLGSGIYYNEQYF.